The rows below give T cell receptor beta chains drawn from one sample of a study of cytomegalovirus exposure and HLA in healthy donors. The assay was immunoSEQ multiplex PCR, and TCRdb's table has in-frame clones only and misses some. The sample has about 310,000 clones; 70% to 90% are singletons. The sequenced sample consisted of PBMCs. The receptors were sampled from a man aged 25 to 40 in good health and CMV-seronegative. CDR3s include the opening cysteine and the closing phenylalanine or tryptophan. D genes are given only for firm matches. Expanded clones are given a class, and other clones once, few, many or no size at all.

>.|TRBD1|TRBV7-2|TRBJ2-7
TGTGCCAGCAGCTCCGGACAGGGTTTCTACGAGCAGTACTTC
CASSSGQGFYEQYF
>few|TRBD1|TRBV29-1|TRBJ2-1
TGCAGCGAACTCCGGGACAGGGGACAGGAGCAGTTCTTC
CSELRDRGQEQFF
>.|TRBD2|TRBV10-3|TRBJ2-7
TGTGCCATCAGTGAGCCTCGGACTAGCGGGGGCTACGAGCAGTACTTC
CAISEPRTSGGYEQYF
>.|.|TRBV30|TRBJ1-2
TGTGCCCGCGTAGAACAGGCCCCCTATGGCTACACCTTC
CARVEQAPYGYTF
>.|.|TRBV6-5|TRBJ1-6
TGTGCCAGCAGTTACCGCAGGGCTGGCGATAATTCACCCCTCCACTTT
CASSYRRAGDNSPLHF
>.|.|TRBV27|TRBJ1-2
TGTGCCAGCAGTTCAGGGAAAGTCAACTATGGCTACACCTTC
CASSSGKVNYGYTF
>.|.|TRBV9|TRBJ2-7
TGTGCCAGCAGCGACTCCATTTCCTACGAGCAGTACTTC
CASSDSISYEQYF
>once|.|TRBV7-9|TRBJ2-5
TGTGCCAGCAGCTTGAGGGACGGAAGGGGGTTGGACTTC
CASSLRDGRGLDF
>.|.|TRBV11-3|TRBJ1-2
TGTGCCAGCAGCCACCCGACAGCTTTTGACTATGGCTACACCTTC
CASSHPTAFDYGYTF
>once|TRBD1|TRBV7-9|TRBJ1-6
TGTGCCAGCAGCTTAGTCCGAGACAGGGGCTCACCCCTCCACTTT
CASSLVRDRGSPLHF
>.|TRBD1|TRBV19|TRBJ1-1
TGTGCCAGTAGTATAGCCTGGGCAGGGGGGAACACTGAAGCTTTCTTT
CASSIAWAGGNTEAFF
>.|.|TRBV5-1|TRBJ2-3
TGCGCCAGCAGCTTGGACCCCGGGACTAGCACAGATACGCAGTATTTT
CASSLDPGTSTDTQYF
>.|TRBD1|TRBV14|TRBJ1-6
TGTGCCAGCAGCTTGACAGGGTCCGGTTCACCCCTCCACTTT
CASSLTGSGSPLHF
>.|TRBD1|TRBV6-6|TRBJ1-5
TGTGCCAGCACCGCCACAGGGGCCACCAATCAGCCCCAGCATTTT
CASTATGATNQPQHF
>.|TRBD2|TRBV23-1|TRBJ2-7
TGCGCCAGCAGCCCCTCAATCGGGACTAGCGGGGGGTGCGGCTACGAGCAGTACTTC
CASSPSIGTSGGCGYEQYF
>.|.|TRBV5-1|TRBJ2-5
TGCGCCAGCAGCTGGACACTCCGGTTGGGGTCACAAGAGACCCAGTACTTC
CASSWTLRLGSQETQYF
>few|TRBD1|TRBV7-2|TRBJ1-2
TGTGCCAGCAGCTTAGTGCAGGGGGGCAACTATGGCTACACCTTC
CASSLVQGGNYGYTF
>.|.|TRBV5-4|TRBJ2-3
TGTGCCAGCAGTTACACAGATACGCAGTATTTT
CASSYTDTQYF
>.|.|TRBV18|TRBJ1-1
TGTGCCAGCTCACCCCGGACGGGAGAAACTGAAGCTTTCTTT
CASSPRTGETEAFF
>.|.|TRBV9|TRBJ1-2
TGTGCCAGCAGCGAGGCAGGGCGACGTGGCTACACCTTC
CASSEAGRRGYTF
>.|.|TRBV6-1|TRBJ2-7
TGTGCCAGCACCCCAACCTACGAGCAGTACTTC
CASTPTYEQYF
>.|.|TRBV5-1|TRBJ2-6
TGCGCCAGCAGCTTGGCCCACGGCTCTGGGGCCAACGTCCTGACTTTC
CASSLAHGSGANVLTF
>.|TRBD2|TRBV10-1|TRBJ2-7
TGCGCCACCGGTAGGACTAGCGGGGGCGAGCAGTACTTC
CATGRTSGGEQYF
>.|.|TRBV28|TRBJ2-7
TGTGCCAGCAGCTACCGGGACTACGAGCAGTACTTC
CASSYRDYEQYF
>.|.|TRBV27|TRBJ1-2
TGTGCCAGCAGTTTATCTCAGGGATTTAACTATGGCTACACCTTC
CASSLSQGFNYGYTF
>.|TRBD2|TRBV9|TRBJ2-1
TGTGCCAGCAGCGTAGGGGGAGGGTATTTCGATGAGCAGTTCTTC
CASSVGGGYFDEQFF
>few|.|TRBV5-4|TRBJ1-2
TGTGCCAGCAGCTTGAGTAGGGGTGGCTACACCTTC
CASSLSRGGYTF
>.|.|TRBV2|TRBJ2-5
TGTGCCAGCAGACGCAACAGCCAAGAGACCCAGTACTTC
CASRRNSQETQYF
>.|.|TRBV7-8|TRBJ1-1
TGTGCCAGCAGCTTAGGCGGGAGCGGGAACACTGAAGCTTTCTTT
CASSLGGSGNTEAFF
>.|.|TRBV4-1|TRBJ2-1
TGCGCCAGCAGCCAAGATCCCCCCCAGGTTTTCTCCTACAATGAGCAGTTCTTC
CASSQDPPQVFSYNEQFF
>.|TRBD1|TRBV12-5|TRBJ1-5
TGTGCTAGTGGTTTTGAGGACAGGGGGGGACAGCCCCAGCATTTT
CASGFEDRGGQPQHF
>.|TRBD1|TRBV18|TRBJ2-3
TGTGCCAGCTCACCGACAGGGGATACGCAGTATTTT
CASSPTGDTQYF
>once|TRBD1|TRBV29-1|TRBJ1-2
TGCAGCGTTGGGCAGGGGGGTTTCTATGGCTACACCTTC
CSVGQGGFYGYTF
>.|TRBD1|TRBV6-1|TRBJ2-1
TGTGCCAGCAGTGACTTAGGACAGGGTTACAATGAGCAGTTCTTC
CASSDLGQGYNEQFF
>.|.|TRBV6-5|TRBJ1-5
TGTGCCAGCAGTTACTCAGGGGAGCCCCAGCATTTT
CASSYSGEPQHF
>.|.|TRBV5-1|TRBJ1-1
TGCGCCAGCAGCTTGGCGGGGAACCCTGAAGCTTTCTTT
CASSLAGNPEAFF
>.|.|TRBV4-2|TRBJ2-7
TGTGCCAGCAGCCAAGATCAAACTAGTTTTTACTACGAGCAGTACTTC
CASSQDQTSFYYEQYF
>.|.|TRBV11-2|TRBJ2-1
TGTGCCAGCAGCTTAGTTCAACAGGCCCCGGGGTTCTTC
CASSLVQQAPGFF
>.|.|TRBV9|TRBJ2-7
TGTGCCAGCAGCGTAGGTGTAGGGGGATACTCCTACGAGCAGTACTTC
CASSVGVGGYSYEQYF
>.|.|TRBV7-9|TRBJ2-5
TGTGCCAGCAGCTTAGGAGGGAGAGGCGAGACCCAGTACTTC
CASSLGGRGETQYF
>.|TRBD1|TRBV5-1|TRBJ1-5
TGCGCCAGCAGCCCTACTGACAGGGGAAGTGCGAGCAATCAGCCCCAGCATTTT
CASSPTDRGSASNQPQHF